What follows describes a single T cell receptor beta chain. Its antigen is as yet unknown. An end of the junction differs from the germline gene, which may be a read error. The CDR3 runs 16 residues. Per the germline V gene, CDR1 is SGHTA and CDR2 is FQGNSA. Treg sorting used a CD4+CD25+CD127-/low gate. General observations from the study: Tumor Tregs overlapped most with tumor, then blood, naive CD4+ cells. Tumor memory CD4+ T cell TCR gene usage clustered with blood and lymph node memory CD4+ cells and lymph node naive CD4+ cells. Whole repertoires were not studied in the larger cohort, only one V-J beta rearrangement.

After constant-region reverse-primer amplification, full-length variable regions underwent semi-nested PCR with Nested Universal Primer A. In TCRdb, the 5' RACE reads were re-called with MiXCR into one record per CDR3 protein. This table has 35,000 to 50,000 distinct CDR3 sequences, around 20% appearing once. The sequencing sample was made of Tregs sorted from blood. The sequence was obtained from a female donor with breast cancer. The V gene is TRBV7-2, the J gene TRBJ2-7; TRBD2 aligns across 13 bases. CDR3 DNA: TGTGTCAGCAGCCCAGAATTACTAGCGGGAGGGAAAGAGCAGTACTTC. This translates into CVSSPELLAGGKEQYF.